The entry below gives a single T cell receptor (beta chain) sequence along with its context. The antigen is undetermined. The CDR3 loop spans 13 amino acids. The germline V gene has CDR1 MNHNY and CDR2 SVGAGI (reference sequence). With 8 bases removed from V and 8 bases from J, the gap between germline ends came to 18 bases. Sequenced by immunoSEQ multiplex PCR; TCRdb stores in-frame clones only, minus some. The data hold about 35,000 clones, with about nine tenths observed a single time. This entry comes from a study of T cells in localized non-small cell lung cancer. General study points: Within adjacent lung there appeared a median around 57 of the top 100 tumor clones. Uninvolved adjacent lung had the highest recorded T cell clonality, with tumor below it.

The receptor's source is a female donor at least 60 years old with stage I lung adenocarcinoma. The rearrangement joins TRBV6-6 to TRBJ1-2; D possibly corresponds to TRBD1 (6 bases). The sequences come from peripheral blood, collected before any cancer treatment. CDR3 sequence reads: CASRPGQMGGYTF. CDR3 coding DNA: TGTGCCAGCCGACCGGGACAAATGGGGGGCTACACCTTC.